The next 3 T cell receptor beta chains were all read from a single sample in a study of early T cells in non-severe SARS-CoV-2 infection (dated by TCRdb to the early 2020s). Library creation used 5' RACE. Instrument on record: NextSeq 500. TCRdb reanalyzed the raw reads on its own, using fastp at Q25 for trimming and MiXCR for clone calling, and kept in-frame beta chains. For every CDR3 protein sequence, its rows merge into one entry that carries the most common genes and DNA. The sample table lists tens of thousands of distinct CDR3 sequences, approximately 4.3% of them with a count of one. The ten largest clones add up to 9% to 14% of the sample. Material for sequencing was whole blood. These receptors originate from an adult who was a healthcare worker with PCR-confirmed SARS-CoV-2 infection or an uninfected control (not recorded which).

The CDR3 DNA reads as TGTGCCAGCAGGGGTAGGGACGAGCAGTACTTC. Amino acids: CASRGRDEQYF. The chain carries TRBV28 and TRBJ2-7; D ambiguous. CDR3 size: 11 residues. Germline CDR1 reads MDHEN; CDR2 reads SYDVKM. Deletions cut 6 bases from V and 5 bases from J, with 8 bases between.

The genes are TRBV7-8 and TRBJ1-1, with a possible D match to TRBD1 (5 bases). The CDR3 runs 15 residues. Between the trimmed V and J ends, which lost 1 base and 4 bases, there was a span of 13 bases. Germline CDR1 SGHVS, CDR2 FQNEAQ. CDR3 protein: CASSLGRGLGTEAFF. The CDR3, as DNA: TGTGCCAGCAGCTTAGGTAGGGGCCTGGGCACTGAAGCTTTCTTT.

This clonotype was observed at least ten times. The genes are TRBV28 and TRBJ2-7; 10 positions agree with TRBD1. The CDR3 extends over 17 amino acids. Germline V CDR1 and CDR2: MDHEN, SYDVKM. Trimming took 5 bases from V and 0 from J; bases not matched to a gene: 10. The CDR3 loop reads CASSPLGQGGISYEQYF. For the CDR3, the DNA is TGTGCCAGCAGTCCCTTAGGACAGGGGGGAATCTCCTACGAGCAGTACTTC.